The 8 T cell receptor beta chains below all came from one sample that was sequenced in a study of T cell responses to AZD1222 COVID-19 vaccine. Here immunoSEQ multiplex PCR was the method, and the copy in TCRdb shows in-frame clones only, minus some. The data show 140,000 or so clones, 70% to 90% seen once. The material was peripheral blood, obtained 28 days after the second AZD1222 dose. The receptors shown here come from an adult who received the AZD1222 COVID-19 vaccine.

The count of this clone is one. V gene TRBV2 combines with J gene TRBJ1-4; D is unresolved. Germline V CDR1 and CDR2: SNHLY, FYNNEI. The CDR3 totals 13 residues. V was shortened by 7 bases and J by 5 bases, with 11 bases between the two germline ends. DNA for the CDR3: TGTGCCAGCATGCCCAGTCCCAATGAAAAACTGTTTTTT. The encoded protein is CASMPSPNEKLFF.

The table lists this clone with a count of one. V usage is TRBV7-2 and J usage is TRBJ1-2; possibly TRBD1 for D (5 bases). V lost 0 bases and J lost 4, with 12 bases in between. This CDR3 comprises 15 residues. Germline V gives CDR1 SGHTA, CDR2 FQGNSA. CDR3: CASSLAGVPSYGYTF. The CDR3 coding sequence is TGTGCCAGCAGCTTAGCGGGGGTACCGAGCTATGGCTACACCTTC. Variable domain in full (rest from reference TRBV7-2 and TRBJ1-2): GAGVSQSPSNKVTEKGKDVELRCDPISGHTALYWYRQSLGQGLEFLIYFQGNSAPDKSGLPSDRFSAERTGGSVSTLTIQRTQQEDSAVYLCASSLAGVPSYGYTFGSGTRLTVV.

DNA of the CDR3: TGTGCCAGCAGCTACTCGCCGGGACTAGCGGGAGCGAATGAGCAGTTCTTC. This encodes CASSYSPGLAGANEQFF. V gene TRBV7-2 combines with J gene TRBJ2-1, with 14 bases matching TRBD2. Losses at the gene ends were 4 bases for V and 7 bases for J; bases not matched to a gene: 9. The CDR3 has 17 residues. Looked up from germline, CDR1 is SGHTA and CDR2 is FQGNSA. Complete variable domain (other parts from reference TRBV7-2 and TRBJ2-1): GAGVSQSPSNKVTEKGKDVELRCDPISGHTALYWYRQSLGQGLEFLIYFQGNSAPDKSGLPSDRFSAERTGGSVSTLTIQRTQQEDSAVYLCASSYSPGLAGANEQFFGPGTRLTVL.

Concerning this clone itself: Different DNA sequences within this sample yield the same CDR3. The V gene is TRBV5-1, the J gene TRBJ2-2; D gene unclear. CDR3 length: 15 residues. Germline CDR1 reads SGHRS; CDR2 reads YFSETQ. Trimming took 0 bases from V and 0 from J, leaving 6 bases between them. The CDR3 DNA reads TGCGCCAGCAGCTTGGGGGGTACGAACACCGGGGAGCTGTTTTTT. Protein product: CASSLGGTNTGELFF. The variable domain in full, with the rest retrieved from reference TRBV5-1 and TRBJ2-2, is KAGVTQTPRYLIKTRGQQVTLSCSPISGHRSVSWYQQTPGQGLQFLFEYFSETQRNKGNFPGRFSGRQFSNSRSEMNVSTLELGDSALYLCASSLGGTNTGELFFGEGSRLTVL.

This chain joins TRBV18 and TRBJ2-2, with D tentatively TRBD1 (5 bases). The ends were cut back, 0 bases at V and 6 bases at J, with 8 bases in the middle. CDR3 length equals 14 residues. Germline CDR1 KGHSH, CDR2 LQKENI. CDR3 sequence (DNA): TGTGCCAGCTCACCACCCCCAGGGCCCGGGGAGCTGTTTTTT. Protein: CASSPPPGPGELFF.

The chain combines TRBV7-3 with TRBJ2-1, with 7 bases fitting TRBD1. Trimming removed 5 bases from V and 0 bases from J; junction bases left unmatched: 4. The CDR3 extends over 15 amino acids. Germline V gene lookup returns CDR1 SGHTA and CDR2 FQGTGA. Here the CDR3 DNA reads TGTGCCAGCAGCCTCCGACAGGGCTCCTACAATGAGCAGTTCTTC. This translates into CASSLRQGSYNEQFF.

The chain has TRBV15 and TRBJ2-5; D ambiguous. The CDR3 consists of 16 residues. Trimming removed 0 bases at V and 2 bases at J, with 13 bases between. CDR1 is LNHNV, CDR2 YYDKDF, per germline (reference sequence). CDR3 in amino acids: CATSRDLKKIQETQYF. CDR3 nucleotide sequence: TGTGCCACCAGCAGAGATCTGAAGAAAATACAAGAGACCCAGTACTTC.

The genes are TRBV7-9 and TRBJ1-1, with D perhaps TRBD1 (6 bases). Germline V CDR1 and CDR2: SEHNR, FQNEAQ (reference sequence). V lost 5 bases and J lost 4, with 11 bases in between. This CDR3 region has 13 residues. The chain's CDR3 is CASSEGGITEAFF. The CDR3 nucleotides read TGTGCCAGCAGCGAGGGGGGAATCACTGAAGCTTTCTTT.